The 18 T cell receptor beta chains given below trace back to one sample, sequenced in a study of identical twins. TCRdb passed the 5' RACE reads through MiXCR, listing each CDR3 protein once. The repertoire holds 1.5 million to 2 million distinct CDR3 sequences, with 32% as singletons. Source material: cord blood. The receptors here all came from a newborn girl in good health.

V is TRBV10-3 and J is TRBJ2-5; the match to TRBD1 covers 8 bases. V trimming: 6 bases; J trimming: 11 bases; junction bases outside the gene matches: 23. Per germline, CDR1 ENHRY and CDR2 SYGVKD. This CDR3 has 17 amino acids. The CDR3 here is CAISPRFGRGRYNEQYF. In DNA, the CDR3 is TGTGCCATCAGCCCCCGCTTTGGCAGGGGGCGTTACAATGAGCAGTACTTC.

This clonotype was observed a handful of times. The chain is built from TRBV20-1 and TRBJ2-4, with 12 bases fitting TRBD1. Germline loops: CDR1 DFQATT, CDR2 SNEGSKA (reference sequence). V was clipped by 0 bases and J by 13 bases; unmatched bases: 19. CDR3 length equals 18 residues. The CDR3 reads CSARDWGTGGLSTGEQYF. The CDR3 nucleotides read TGCAGTGCTAGAGATTGGGGGACAGGGGGCCTCTCAACTGGAGAGCAGTACTTC.

This clonotype appeared a few times. This chain connects TRBV28 to TRBJ2-1; D is perhaps TRBD1 (5 bases). Germline V CDR1 and CDR2: MDHEN, SYDVKM. The length of the CDR3 is 16 residues. V gave up 3 bases and J gave up 8 bases, with 20 bases separating them. CDR3 sequence: CASSFNEAGLWDEQFF. Written as DNA, the CDR3 is TGTGCCAGCAGTTTTAATGAGGCAGGGCTTTGGGATGAGCAGTTCTTC. The whole variable domain, remainder taken from reference TRBV28 and TRBJ2-1, is DVKVTQSSRYLVKRTGEKVFLECVQDMDHENMFWYRQDPGLGLRLIYFSYDVKMKEKGDIPEGYSVSREKKERFSLILESASTNQTSMYLCASSFNEAGLWDEQFFGPGTRLTVL.

This clonotype was observed a few times. V and J are TRBV7-2 and TRBJ2-3, with D perhaps matching TRBD2 (5 bases). V was trimmed by 5 bases and J by 6 bases, leaving 12 bases between them. This CDR3 comprises 13 residues. Germline assignment: CDR1 SGHTA and CDR2 FQGNSA. The CDR3 spells CASSKRLIDTQYF. The CDR3, as DNA: TGTGCCAGCAGCAAAAGACTAATCGATACGCAGTATTTT.

The chain links TRBV3-1 to TRBJ2-2, with TRBD2 matching over 12 bases. Germline V gives CDR1 LGHDT, CDR2 YNNKEL (reference sequence). This CDR3 is 15 amino acids long. After removal of 6 bases from V and 2 bases from J, the junction contained 1 base not matched to a gene. This CDR3 reads CASRTSGGNTGELFF. The DNA for the CDR3 is TGTGCCAGCAGGACTAGCGGGGGAAACACCGGGGAGCTGTTTTTT.

This clonotype was found many times. This chain links TRBV4-1 with TRBJ2-1; perhaps TRBD2 as D (5 bases). The ends were cut back, 0 bases at V and 9 bases at J, with 15 bases in the middle. Germline assignment: CDR1 MGHRA and CDR2 YSYEKL. The CDR3 is 15 amino acids. The CDR3 is CASSQDRRRGGEQFF. CDR3 DNA sequence: TGCGCCAGCAGCCAAGATCGTCGGCGAGGAGGTGAGCAGTTCTTC.

Remarks on this clonotype: A much larger clone differs by one base, so this may be a read error. The chain employs TRBV6-1 and TRBJ2-7, with D possibly TRBD1 on 5 matching bases. The CDR3 has 18 amino acids. Per germline, CDR1 MNHNS and CDR2 SASEGT. The V end lost 1 base, the J end lost 7 bases, and 26 bases lay between the germline ends. The CDR3 loop is CASSEGRVAARFNNEQYF. DNA for the CDR3: TGTGCCAGCAGTGAAGGCAGGGTAGCAGCCCGTTTCAACAATGAGCAGTACTTC.

The chain employs TRBV7-2 and TRBJ1-4; 9 bases fit TRBD1. Germline values: CDR1 SGHTA, CDR2 FQGNSA. Trimming removed 5 bases from V and 6 bases from J; junction bases left unmatched: 7. CDR3 length: 15 amino acids. Here the CDR3 reads CASSVYRGRYEKLFF. DNA for the CDR3: TGTGCCAGCAGCGTCTACAGGGGGCGTTATGAAAAACTGTTTTTT.

This chain links TRBV5-1 with TRBJ2-1, with 12 bases matching TRBD2. V lost 0 bases, J lost 8 bases, and 9 bases stayed unmatched. CDR3 length equals 17 residues. The germline gives CDR1 SGHRS, CDR2 YFSETQ. The CDR3 coding sequence is TGCGCCAGCAGCTTGGCCTCTAGCGGGGGGGCAGTAGATGAGCAGTTCTTC. It codes for CASSLASSGGAVDEQFF.

The chain couples TRBV2 to TRBJ2-5, with D possibly being TRBD2 (5 bases). Germline CDR1 reads SNHLY; CDR2 reads FYNNEI. The CDR3 contains 21 residues. Trimming took off 2 bases at V and 0 bases at J, with 28 bases between the two ends. The CDR3 region has the DNA TGTGCCAGCAGTGAACTAAATCAATTACCTTTTCTAGCCCGGTACCAAGAGACCCAGTACTTC. Amino acids: CASSELNQLPFLARYQETQYF.

The chain uses TRBV9 and TRBJ2-1; D is unclear. Per germline, CDR1 SGDLS and CDR2 YYNGEE. CDR3 length: 13 residues. The ends were cut back, 4 bases at V and 7 bases at J, with 12 bases in the middle. The CDR3 region is CASSTYPGNEQFF. The CDR3 DNA sequence: TGTGCCAGCAGCACGTACCCCGGGAATGAGCAGTTCTTC.

This clonotype has only a few counts. The chain carries TRBV28 and TRBJ1-4; tentative D call: TRBD1 (6 bases). V gave up 3 bases and J gave up 5 bases, with 19 bases separating them. The CDR3 has 17 residues. Germline values: CDR1 MDHEN, CDR2 SYDVKM. CDR3 loop: CASSLTGKGILNEKLFF. CDR3 coding DNA: TGTGCCAGCAGTTTGACAGGAAAGGGGATCTTAAATGAAAAACTGTTTTTT.

In this sample, this clonotype turned up a few times. V usage is TRBV5-1 and J usage is TRBJ2-3, with 8 bases that match TRBD2. The length of the CDR3 is 19 residues. V trimming: 1 base; J trimming: 1 base; junction bases outside the gene matches: 14. Germline CDR1 reads SGHRS; CDR2 reads YFSETQ. The CDR3 region is CASSLRRGVPNDRTDTQYF. The CDR3 bases are TGCGCCAGCAGCTTGCGGCGGGGGGTCCCTAATGATCGCACAGATACGCAGTATTTT.

The sample holds a few counts of this clonotype. V usage is TRBV19 and J usage is TRBJ2-1, with 9 positions matching TRBD2. The CDR3 is 16 residues long. Losses at the gene ends were 6 bases for V and 0 bases for J; bases not matched to a gene: 6. Per the germline V gene, CDR1 is LNHDA and CDR2 is SQIVND (reference sequence). This CDR3 reads CASSSVSGSSYNEQFF. CDR3 sequence (DNA): TGTGCCAGTAGCTCGGTTAGCGGGAGCTCCTACAATGAGCAGTTCTTC.

Points on this clonotype: Sequence at one end of the junction differs from germline and may be a read error. V gene TRBV5-1 combines with J gene TRBJ2-1; 9 bases fit TRBD1. Germline assignment: CDR1 SGHRS and CDR2 YFSETQ. This CDR3 has 14 residues. The CDR3 bases are TGCGCCGGCAGCGGGCCGGACAGGGGAAATGAGCAGTTCTTC. Translating it yields CAGSGPDRGNEQFF.

This clonotype occurred many times. The rearrangement links TRBV29-1 to TRBJ1-2; D is unclear. V dropped 4 bases and J dropped 0 bases, with 15 bases sitting between them. Germline V CDR1 and CDR2: SQVTM, ANQGSEA. This CDR3 contains 15 residues. CDR3 coding DNA: TGCAGCGTTGGTATCGGGAGGCAATCTAACTATGGCTACACCTTC. Encoded protein: CSVGIGRQSNYGYTF.

This chain connects TRBV28 to TRBJ2-1; D assignment may be TRBD1 or TRBD2 (7 bases each). Germline CDR1 is MDHEN and CDR2 is SYDVKM. This CDR3 region has 14 residues. The V end was cut by 6 bases, the J end by 4 bases, with 13 bases between. CDR3 loop: CASRSGTVYNEQFF. CDR3 nucleotide sequence: TGTGCCAGCAGGAGCGGGACAGTTTACAATGAGCAGTTCTTC.

This clonotype was seen only a few times. The chain employs TRBV20-1 and TRBJ2-4; TRBD2 agrees at 11 bases. This CDR3 region has 18 residues. Germline V CDR1 and CDR2: DFQATT, SNEGSKA (reference sequence). V was pared by 3 bases and J by 3 bases, with 13 bases of the junction left unmatched. The CDR3 region has the DNA TGCAGTGCTAGCCGCTTAGCGGGGGGGATCGGGGGCAAAAACATTCAGTACTTC. This sequence encodes CSASRLAGGIGGKNIQYF.